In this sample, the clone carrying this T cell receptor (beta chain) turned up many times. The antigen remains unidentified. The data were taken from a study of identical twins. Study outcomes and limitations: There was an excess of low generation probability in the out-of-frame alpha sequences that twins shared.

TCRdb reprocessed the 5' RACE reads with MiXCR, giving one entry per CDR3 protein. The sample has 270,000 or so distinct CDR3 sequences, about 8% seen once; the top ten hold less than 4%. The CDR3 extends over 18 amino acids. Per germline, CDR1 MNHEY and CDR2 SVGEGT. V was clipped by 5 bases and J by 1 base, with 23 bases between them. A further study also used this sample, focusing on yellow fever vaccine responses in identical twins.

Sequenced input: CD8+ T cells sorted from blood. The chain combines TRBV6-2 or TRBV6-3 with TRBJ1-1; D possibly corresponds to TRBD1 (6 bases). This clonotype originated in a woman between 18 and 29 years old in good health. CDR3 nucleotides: TGTGCCAGCAGTCCTGGACAGCGGACCTTTCTCTGGAACACTGAAGCTTTCTTT. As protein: CASSPGQRTFLWNTEAFF.